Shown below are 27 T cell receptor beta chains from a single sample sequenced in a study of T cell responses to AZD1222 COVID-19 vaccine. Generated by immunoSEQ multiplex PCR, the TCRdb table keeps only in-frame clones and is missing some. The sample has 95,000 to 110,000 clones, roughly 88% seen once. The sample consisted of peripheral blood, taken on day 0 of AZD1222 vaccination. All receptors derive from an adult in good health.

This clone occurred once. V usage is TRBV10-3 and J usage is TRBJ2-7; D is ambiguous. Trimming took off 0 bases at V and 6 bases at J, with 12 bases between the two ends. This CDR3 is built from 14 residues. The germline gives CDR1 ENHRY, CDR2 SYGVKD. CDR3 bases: TGTGCCATCAGTGAGTCGAACCCGGGCGGCGAGCAGTACTTC. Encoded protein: CAISESNPGGEQYF.

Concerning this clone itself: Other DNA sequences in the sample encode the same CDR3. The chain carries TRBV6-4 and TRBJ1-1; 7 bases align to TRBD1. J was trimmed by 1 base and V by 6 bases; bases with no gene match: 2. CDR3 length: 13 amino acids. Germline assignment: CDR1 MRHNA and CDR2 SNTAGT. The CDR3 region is CASRRTGNTEAFF. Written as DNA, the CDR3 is TGTGCCAGCAGGAGGACAGGGAACACTGAAGCTTTCTTT.

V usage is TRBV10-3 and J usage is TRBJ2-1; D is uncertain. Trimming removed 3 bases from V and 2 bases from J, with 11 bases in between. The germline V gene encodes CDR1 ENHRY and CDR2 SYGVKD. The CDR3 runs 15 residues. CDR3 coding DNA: TGTGCCATCAGTGATCAGGATTCCGCCTACAATGAGCAGTTCTTC. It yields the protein CAISDQDSAYNEQFF.

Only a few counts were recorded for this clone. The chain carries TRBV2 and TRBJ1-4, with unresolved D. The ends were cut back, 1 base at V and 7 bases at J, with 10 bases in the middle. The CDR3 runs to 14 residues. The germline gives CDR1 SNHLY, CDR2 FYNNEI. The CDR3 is CASSEVFKGEKLFF. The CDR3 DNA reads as TGTGCCAGCAGTGAAGTGTTTAAGGGTGAAAAACTGTTTTTT. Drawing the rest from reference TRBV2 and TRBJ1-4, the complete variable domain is EPEVTQTPSHQVTQMGQEVILRCVPISNHLYFYWYRQILGQKVEFLVSFYNNEISEKSEIFDDQFSVERPDGSNFTLKIRSTKLEDSAMYFCASSEVFKGEKLFFGSGTQLSVL.

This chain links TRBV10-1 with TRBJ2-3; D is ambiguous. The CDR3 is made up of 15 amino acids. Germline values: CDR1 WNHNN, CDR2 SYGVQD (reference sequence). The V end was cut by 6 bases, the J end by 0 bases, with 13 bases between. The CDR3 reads CASSPSPASTDTQYF. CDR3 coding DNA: TGCGCCAGCAGCCCCTCCCCAGCGAGCACAGATACGCAGTATTTT.

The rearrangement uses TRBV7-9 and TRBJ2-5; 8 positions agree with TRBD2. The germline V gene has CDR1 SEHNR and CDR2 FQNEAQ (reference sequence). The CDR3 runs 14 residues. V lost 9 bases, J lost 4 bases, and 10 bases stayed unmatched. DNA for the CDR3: TGTGCCAGTAGCCCACCGGGGGGGGGAGAGACCCAGTACTTC. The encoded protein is CASSPPGGGETQYF.

The CDR3 protein is CASSFRQPLNEKLFF. The CDR3 region has the DNA TGTGCCAGCAGCTTCCGACAGCCACTCAATGAAAAACTGTTTTTT. V is TRBV13 and J is TRBJ1-4; perhaps TRBD1 as D (5 bases). This CDR3 is 15 amino acids long. Trimming took 3 bases from V and 5 from J, leaving 13 bases between them. Germline V CDR1 and CDR2: PRHDT, FYEKMQ (reference sequence).

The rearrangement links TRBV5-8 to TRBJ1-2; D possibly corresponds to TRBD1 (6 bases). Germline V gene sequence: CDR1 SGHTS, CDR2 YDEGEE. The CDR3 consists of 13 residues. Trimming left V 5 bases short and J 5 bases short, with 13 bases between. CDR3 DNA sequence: TGTGCCAGCAGAGTGACAGGCTTTTATGGCTACACCTTC. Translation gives CASRVTGFYGYTF.

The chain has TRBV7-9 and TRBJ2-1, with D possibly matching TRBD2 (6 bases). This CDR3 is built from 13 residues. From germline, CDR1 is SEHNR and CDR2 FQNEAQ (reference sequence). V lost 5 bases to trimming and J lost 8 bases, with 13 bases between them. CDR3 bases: TGTGCCAGCAGCCCGACTAGTCGCGATGAGCAGTTCTTC. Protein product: CASSPTSRDEQFF.

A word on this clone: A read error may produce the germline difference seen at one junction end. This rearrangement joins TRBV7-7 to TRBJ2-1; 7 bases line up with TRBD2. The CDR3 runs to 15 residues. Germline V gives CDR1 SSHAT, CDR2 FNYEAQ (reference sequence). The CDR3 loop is CASSPSFGGSNEQFF. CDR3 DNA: TGTGCTAGCAGCCCCTCATTCGGGGGGTCGAATGAGCAGTTCTTC.

CDR3 bases: TGTGCCAGCAGTGAAGTTGGGGGCAACTATGGCTACACCTTC. Its translation: CASSEVGGNYGYTF. The chain couples TRBV2 to TRBJ1-2; a weak D match, TRBD1 (6 bases). The germline gives CDR1 SNHLY, CDR2 FYNNEI. This CDR3 comprises 14 residues. V lost 1 base and J 2 bases, leaving 8 bases between the germline ends.

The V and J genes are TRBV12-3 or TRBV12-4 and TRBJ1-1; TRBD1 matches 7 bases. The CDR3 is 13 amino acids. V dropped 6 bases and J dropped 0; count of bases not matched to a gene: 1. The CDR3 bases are TGTGCCAGCAGAGGGGGCCTGAACACTGAAGCTTTCTTT. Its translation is CASRGGLNTEAFF.

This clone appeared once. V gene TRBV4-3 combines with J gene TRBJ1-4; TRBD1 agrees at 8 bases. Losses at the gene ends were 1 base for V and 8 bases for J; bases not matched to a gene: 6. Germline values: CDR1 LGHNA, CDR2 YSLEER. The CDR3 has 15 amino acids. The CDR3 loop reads CASSQVGTGSEKLFF. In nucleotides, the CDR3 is TGCGCCAGCAGCCAAGTTGGGACAGGATCCGAAAAACTGTTTTTT.

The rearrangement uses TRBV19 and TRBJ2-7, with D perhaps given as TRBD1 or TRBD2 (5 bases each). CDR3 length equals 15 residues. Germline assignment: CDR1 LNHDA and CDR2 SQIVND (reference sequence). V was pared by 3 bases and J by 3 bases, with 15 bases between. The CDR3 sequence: CASSISGRQFYEQYF. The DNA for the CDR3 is TGTGCCAGTAGTATCTCGGGACGGCAATTCTACGAGCAGTACTTC.

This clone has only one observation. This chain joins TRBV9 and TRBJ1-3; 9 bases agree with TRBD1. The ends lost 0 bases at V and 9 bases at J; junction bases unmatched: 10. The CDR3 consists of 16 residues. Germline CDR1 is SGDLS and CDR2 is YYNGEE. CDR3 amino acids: CASSVAGTGRMGTIYF. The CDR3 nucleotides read TGTGCCAGCAGCGTAGCTGGGACAGGGAGGATGGGCACCATATATTTT.

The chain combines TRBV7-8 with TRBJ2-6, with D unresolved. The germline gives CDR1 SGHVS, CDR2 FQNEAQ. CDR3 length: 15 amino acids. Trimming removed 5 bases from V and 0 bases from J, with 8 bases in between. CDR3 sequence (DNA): TGTGCCAGCAGCCTGCTCACCTCTGGGGCCAACGTCCTGACTTTC. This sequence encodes CASSLLTSGANVLTF.

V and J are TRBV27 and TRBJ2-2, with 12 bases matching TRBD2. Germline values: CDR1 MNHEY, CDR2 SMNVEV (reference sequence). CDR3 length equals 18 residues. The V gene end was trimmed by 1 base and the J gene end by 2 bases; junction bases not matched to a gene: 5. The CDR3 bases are TGTGCCAGCAGTTTATTGACTAGCGGGGGCCCAAACACCGGGGAGCTGTTTTTT. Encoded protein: CASSLLTSGGPNTGELFF.

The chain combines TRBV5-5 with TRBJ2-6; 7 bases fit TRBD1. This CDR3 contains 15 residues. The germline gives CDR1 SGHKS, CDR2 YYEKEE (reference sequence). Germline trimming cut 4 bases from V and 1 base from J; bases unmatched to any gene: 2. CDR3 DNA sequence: TGTGCCAGCAGCCCGACAGGGTCTGGGGCCAACGTCCTGACTTTC. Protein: CASSPTGSGANVLTF.

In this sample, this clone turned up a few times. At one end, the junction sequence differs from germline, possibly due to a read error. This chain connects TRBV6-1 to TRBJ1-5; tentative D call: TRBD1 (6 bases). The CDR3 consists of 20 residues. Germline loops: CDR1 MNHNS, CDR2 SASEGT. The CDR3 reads CASSQALPRGVKDVNQPQHF. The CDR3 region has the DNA TGTGCCAGCAGTCAAGCGCTACCGAGGGGGGTTAAGGATGTAAATCAGCCCCAGCATTTT.

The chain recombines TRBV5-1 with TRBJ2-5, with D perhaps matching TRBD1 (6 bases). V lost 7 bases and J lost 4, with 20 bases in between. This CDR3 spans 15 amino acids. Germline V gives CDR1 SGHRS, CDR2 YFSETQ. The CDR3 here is CASVEQGSHRETQYF. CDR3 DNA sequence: TGCGCCAGCGTTGAACAGGGTTCCCATCGAGAGACCCAGTACTTC.

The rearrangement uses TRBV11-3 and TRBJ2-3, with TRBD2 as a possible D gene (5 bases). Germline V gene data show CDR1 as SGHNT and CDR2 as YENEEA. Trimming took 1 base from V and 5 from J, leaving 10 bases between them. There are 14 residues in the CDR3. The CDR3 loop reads CASSLGSGEDTQYF. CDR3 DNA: TGTGCCAGCAGCTTAGGCAGCGGAGAAGATACGCAGTATTTT. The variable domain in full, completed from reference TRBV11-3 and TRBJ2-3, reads EAGVVQSPRYKIIEKKQPVAFWCNPISGHNTLYWYLQNLGQGPELLIRYENEEAVDDSQLPKDRFSAERLKGVDSTLKIQPAELGDSAVYLCASSLGSGEDTQYFGPGTRLTVL.

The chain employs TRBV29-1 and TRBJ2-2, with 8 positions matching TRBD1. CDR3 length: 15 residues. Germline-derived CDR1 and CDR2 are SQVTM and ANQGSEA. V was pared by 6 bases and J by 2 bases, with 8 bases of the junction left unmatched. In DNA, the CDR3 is TGCAGCGTCAAGACAGGGGCCTTAAACACCGGGGAGCTGTTTTTT. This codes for CSVKTGALNTGELFF.

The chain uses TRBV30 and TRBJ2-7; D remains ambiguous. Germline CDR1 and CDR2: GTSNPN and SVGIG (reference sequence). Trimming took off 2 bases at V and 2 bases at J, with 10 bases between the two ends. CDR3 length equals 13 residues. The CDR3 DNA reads TGTGCCTGGAGTTTGGGCACGACCTACGAGCAGTACTTC. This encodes CAWSLGTTYEQYF.

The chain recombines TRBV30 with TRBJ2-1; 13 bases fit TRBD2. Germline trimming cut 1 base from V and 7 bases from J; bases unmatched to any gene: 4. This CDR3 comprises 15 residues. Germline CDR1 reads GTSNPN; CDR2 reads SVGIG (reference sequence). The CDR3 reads CAWSEGLAGRNEQFF. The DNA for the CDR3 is TGTGCCTGGAGTGAGGGACTAGCGGGGCGGAATGAGCAGTTCTTC.

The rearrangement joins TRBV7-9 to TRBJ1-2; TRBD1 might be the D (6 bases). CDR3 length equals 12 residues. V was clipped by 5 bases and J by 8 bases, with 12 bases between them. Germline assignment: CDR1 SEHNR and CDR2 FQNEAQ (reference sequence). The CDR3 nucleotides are TGTGCCAGCAGCAACCAAAGGGGGGGCTACACCTTC. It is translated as CASSNQRGGYTF.

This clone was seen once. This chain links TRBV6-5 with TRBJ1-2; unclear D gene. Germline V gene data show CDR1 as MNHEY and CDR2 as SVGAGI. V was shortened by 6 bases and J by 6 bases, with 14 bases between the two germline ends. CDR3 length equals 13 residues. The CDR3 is CASRAQEGHGYTF. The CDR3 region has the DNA TGTGCCAGCAGGGCCCAGGAAGGGCATGGCTACACCTTC.

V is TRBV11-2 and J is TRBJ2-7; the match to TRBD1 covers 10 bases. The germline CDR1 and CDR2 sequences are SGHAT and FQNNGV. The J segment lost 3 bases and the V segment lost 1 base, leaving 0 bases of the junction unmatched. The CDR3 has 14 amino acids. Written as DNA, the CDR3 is TGTGCCAGCAGCTTAGGGACAGGGGGCTACGAGCAGTACTTC. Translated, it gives CASSLGTGGYEQYF.